This TCR beta chain was identified during a study of neoadjuvant anti-PD-1 for oral cavity cancer. The wider study: Nivolumab at 3 mg/kg was mostly given biweekly, three to four doses, pre-surgery.

Data came from immunoSEQ multiplex PCR; TCRdb stores just in-frame clones and leaves some out. The sample has 40,000 or so clones, around 40% seen once. This CDR3 region has 13 residues. Germline V CDR1 and CDR2: SGHTA, FQGNSA. Trimming stripped 5 bases from V and 3 bases from J, with 11 bases between. Noted time point: after neoadjuvant nivolumab, at surgical resection. The sequencing used tumor tissue, collected after nivolumab (anti-PD-1) treatment. V gene TRBV7-2 combines with J gene TRBJ2-7; D call uncertain. The sequence derives from a person between 40 and 85 years old with oral cavity squamous cell carcinoma. Written as DNA, the CDR3 is TGTGCCAGCAGCAAACCCCCCCTCTACGAGCAGTACTTC. As protein: CASSKPPLYEQYF.